This section outlines one T cell receptor beta chain sequence together with its context. Donors included only healthy HIV-negative adults lacking recent acute infections or vaccinations. The authors ran the assay at deep level. Each PCR replicate from the sorted subsets contained 150 to 250 ng DNA, which is some 31,000 T cell genomes. TCRdb keeps only in-frame clones here, not all; method: immunoSEQ multiplex PCR. The sample consists of 2 million to 3 million clones, approximately 93% of them appearing once. The data were taken from a study of shared clonotypes between healthy human individuals. This CDR3 has 14 amino acids. Germline lookup yields CDR1 LGHNA and CDR2 YNFKEQ. V shed 5 bases and J 6 bases; nucleotides not matched to a gene: 6.

Sample: naive CD4+ T cells from PBMCs. Described subset: CD45RA+ positively selected. J is TRBJ1-3 and V is TRBV4-2, with 8 bases matching TRBD1. This clonotype originated in a man between 18 and 35 years old in good health. Some clones in this sample may be carry-over from other donors' samples. As DNA, the CDR3 is TGTGCCAGCAGCTCGGACAGGGCGGTAAACACCATATATTTT. It codes for CASSSDRAVNTIYF.